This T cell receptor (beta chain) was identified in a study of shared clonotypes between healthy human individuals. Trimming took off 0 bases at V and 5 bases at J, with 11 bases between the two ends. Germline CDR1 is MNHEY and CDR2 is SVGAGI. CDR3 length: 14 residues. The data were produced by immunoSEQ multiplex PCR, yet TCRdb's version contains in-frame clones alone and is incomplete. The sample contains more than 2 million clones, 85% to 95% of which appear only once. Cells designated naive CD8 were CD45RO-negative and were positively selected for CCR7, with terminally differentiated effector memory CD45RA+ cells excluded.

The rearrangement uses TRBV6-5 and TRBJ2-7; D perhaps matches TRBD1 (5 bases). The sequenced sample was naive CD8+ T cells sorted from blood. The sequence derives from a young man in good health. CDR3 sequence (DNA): TGTGCCAGCAGTTACTCGGCAGGGAACCACGAGCAGTACTTC. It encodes CASSYSAGNHEQYF.